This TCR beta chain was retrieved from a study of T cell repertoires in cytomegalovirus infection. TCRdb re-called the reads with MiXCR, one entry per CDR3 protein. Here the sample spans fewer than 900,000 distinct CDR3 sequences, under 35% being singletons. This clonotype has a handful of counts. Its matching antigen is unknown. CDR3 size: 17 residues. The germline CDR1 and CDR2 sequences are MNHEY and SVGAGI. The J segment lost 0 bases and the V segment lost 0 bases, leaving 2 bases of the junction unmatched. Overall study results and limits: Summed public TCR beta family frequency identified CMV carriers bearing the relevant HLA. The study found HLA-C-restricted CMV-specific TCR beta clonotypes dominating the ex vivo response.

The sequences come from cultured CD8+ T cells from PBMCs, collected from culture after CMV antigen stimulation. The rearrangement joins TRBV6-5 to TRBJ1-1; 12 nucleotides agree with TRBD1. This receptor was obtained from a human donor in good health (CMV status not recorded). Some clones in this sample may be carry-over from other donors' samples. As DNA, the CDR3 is TGTGCCAGCAGTTACTCGGGGACAGGGGGCATGAACACTGAAGCTTTCTTT. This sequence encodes CASSYSGTGGMNTEAFF.